Listed here are 2 T cell receptor beta chains from one sample, sequenced in a study of blood T cell repertoires in COVID-19. Repertoires were generated with immunoSEQ multiplex PCR, while TCRdb's copy carries only in-frame clones and drops some. This sample yields almost 50,000 clones, of which 90% are seen a single time; 3.5% to 5% belongs to the top ten. What was sequenced was peripheral blood. The receptors were sampled from a human donor in a cohort sampled during active COVID-19.

The chain joins TRBV28 to TRBJ2-5, with D perhaps TRBD2 (6 bases). Germline CDR1 MDHEN, CDR2 SYDVKM. This CDR3 has 13 amino acids. V was cut by 9 bases and J by 2 bases, with 13 bases left in between. Here the CDR3 DNA reads TGTGCCAGTGAGGGACTGCCACAAGAGACCCAGTACTTC. Protein sequence: CASEGLPQETQYF.

This clone was counted between two and nine times. This chain connects TRBV24-1 to TRBJ1-1, with D tentatively TRBD1 (5 bases). Germline loops: CDR1 KGHDR, CDR2 SFDVKD. The CDR3 extends over 14 amino acids. Trimming took 5 bases from V and 2 from J, leaving 11 bases between them. CDR3 sequence reads: CATSGATANTEAFF. The CDR3 nucleotides read TGTGCCACCAGTGGCGCGACAGCCAACACTGAAGCTTTCTTT.